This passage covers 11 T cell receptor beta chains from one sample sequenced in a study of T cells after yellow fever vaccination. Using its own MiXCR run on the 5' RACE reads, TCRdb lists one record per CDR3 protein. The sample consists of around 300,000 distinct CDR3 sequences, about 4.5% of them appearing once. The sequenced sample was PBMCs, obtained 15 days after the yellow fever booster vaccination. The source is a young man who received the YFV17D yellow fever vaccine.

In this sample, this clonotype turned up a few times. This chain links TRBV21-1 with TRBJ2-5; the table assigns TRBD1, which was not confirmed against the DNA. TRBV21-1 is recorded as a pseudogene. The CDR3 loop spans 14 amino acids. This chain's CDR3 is CASAPEDRKETQYF. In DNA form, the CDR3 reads TGTGCCAGCGCCCCAGAGGACAGGAAAGAGACCCAGTACTTC.

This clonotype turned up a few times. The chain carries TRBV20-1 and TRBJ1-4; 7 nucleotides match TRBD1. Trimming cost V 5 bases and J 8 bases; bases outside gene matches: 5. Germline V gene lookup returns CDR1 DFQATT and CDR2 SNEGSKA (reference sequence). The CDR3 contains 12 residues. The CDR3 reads CSARRDREKLFF. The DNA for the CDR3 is TGCAGTGCTCGCCGGGACAGAGAAAAACTGTTTTTT.

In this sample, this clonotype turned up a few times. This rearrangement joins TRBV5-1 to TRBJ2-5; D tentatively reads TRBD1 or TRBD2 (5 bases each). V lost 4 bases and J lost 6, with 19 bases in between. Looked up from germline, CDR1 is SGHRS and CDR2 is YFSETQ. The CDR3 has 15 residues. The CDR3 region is CASSAGVTREQTQYF. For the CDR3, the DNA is TGCGCCAGCAGCGCGGGCGTGACCAGGGAACAGACCCAGTACTTC.

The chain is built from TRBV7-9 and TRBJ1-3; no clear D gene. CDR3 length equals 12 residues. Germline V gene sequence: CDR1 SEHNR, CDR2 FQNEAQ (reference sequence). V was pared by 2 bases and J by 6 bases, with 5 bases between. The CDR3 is CASSLYLNTIYF. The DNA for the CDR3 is TGTGCCAGCAGCTTATACTTAAACACCATATATTTT. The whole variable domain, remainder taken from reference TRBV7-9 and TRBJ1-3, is DTGVSQNPRHKITKRGQNVTFRCDPISEHNRLYWYRQTLGQGPEFLTYFQNEAQLEKSRLLSDRFSAERPKGSFSTLEIQRTEQGDSAMYLCASSLYLNTIYFGEGSWLTVV.

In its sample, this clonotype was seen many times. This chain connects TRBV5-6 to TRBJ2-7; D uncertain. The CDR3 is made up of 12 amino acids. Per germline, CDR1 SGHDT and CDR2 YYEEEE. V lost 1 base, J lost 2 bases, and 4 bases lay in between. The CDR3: CASSLNPYEQYF. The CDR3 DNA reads TGTGCCAGCAGCTTGAATCCCTACGAGCAGTACTTC.

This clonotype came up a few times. In DNA, the CDR3 is TGTGCCAGCAGCCACCGGACAGGGAAAAGCTCCTATAATTCACCCCTCCACTTT. Translating gives CASSHRTGKSSYNSPLHF. The J gene is TRBJ1-6, the V gene TRBV6-5, with 8 bases lining up with TRBD1. CDR3 length: 18 amino acids. The V and J ends lost 6 bases and 0 bases, in that order; junction bases with no gene match: 10. Germline loops: CDR1 MNHEY, CDR2 SVGAGI.

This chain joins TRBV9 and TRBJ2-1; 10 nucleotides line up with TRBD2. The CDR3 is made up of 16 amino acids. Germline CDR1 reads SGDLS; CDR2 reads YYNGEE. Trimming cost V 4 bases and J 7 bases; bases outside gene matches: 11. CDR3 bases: TGTGCCAGCAGCAACCGACTAGCGGGCCTGGGGAATGAGCAGTTCTTC. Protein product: CASSNRLAGLGNEQFF.

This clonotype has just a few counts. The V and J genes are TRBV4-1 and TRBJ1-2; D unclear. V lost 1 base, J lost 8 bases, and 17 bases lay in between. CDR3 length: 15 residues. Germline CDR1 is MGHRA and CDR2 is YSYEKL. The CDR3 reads CASSQVGPGGGGYTF. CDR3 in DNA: TGCGCCAGCAGCCAAGTAGGCCCGGGAGGAGGCGGCTACACCTTC.

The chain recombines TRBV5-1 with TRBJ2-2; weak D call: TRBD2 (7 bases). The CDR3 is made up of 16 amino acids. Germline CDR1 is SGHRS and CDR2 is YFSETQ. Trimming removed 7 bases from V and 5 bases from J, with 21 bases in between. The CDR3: CASSQSGGAGTGELFF. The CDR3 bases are TGCGCCAGCTCTCAGTCGGGGGGCGCTGGGACCGGGGAGCTGTTTTTT.

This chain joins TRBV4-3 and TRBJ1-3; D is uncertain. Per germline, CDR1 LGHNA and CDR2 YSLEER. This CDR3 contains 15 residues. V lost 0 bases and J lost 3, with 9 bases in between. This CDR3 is CASSQEGKGGNTIYF. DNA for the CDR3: TGCGCCAGCAGCCAAGAAGGGAAAGGTGGAAACACCATATATTTT.

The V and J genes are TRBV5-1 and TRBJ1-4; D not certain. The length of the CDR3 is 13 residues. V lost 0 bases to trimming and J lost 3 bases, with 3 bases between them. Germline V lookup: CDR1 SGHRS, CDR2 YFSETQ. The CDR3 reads CASSLDPNEKLFF. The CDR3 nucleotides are TGCGCCAGCAGCTTGGATCCTAATGAAAAACTGTTTTTT.